This TCR beta chain originates from a study of blood T cell repertoires in COVID-19. Data came from immunoSEQ multiplex PCR; TCRdb stores just in-frame clones and leaves some out. The table records some 360,000 clones, about 88% of them present only once. V was shortened by 1 base and J by 9 bases, with 13 bases between the two germline ends. The CDR3 has 15 residues. Germline V gene lookup returns CDR1 SGHVS and CDR2 FQNEAQ. The source material was PBMCs or T cells enriched from blood (not recorded which). This TCR came from a woman in her 30s who had been exposed to COVID-19. The V call is TRBV7-8, the J call TRBJ1-6; D unresolved. CDR3 protein: CASSLGPGVPSPLHF. As DNA, the CDR3 is TGTGCCAGCAGCTTAGGACCGGGAGTTCCTTCACCCCTCCACTTT.